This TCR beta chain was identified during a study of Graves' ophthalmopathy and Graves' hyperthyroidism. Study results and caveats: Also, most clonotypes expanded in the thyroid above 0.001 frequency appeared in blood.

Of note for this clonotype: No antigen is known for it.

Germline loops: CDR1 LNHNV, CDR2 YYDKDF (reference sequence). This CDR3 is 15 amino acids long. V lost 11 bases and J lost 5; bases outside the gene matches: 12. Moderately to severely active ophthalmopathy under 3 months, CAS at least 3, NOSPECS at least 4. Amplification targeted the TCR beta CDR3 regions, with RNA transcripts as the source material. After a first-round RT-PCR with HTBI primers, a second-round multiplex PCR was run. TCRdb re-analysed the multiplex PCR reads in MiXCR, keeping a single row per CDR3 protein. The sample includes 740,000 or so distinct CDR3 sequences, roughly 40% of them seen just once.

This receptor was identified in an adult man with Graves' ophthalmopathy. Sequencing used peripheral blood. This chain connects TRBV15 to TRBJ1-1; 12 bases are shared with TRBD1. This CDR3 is CAGGGTGGVGTEAFF. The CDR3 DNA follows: TGTGCCGGGGGAGGGACAGGGGGCGTTGGGACTGAAGCTTTCTTT.